What follows are 32 T cell receptor beta chains derived from one specimen sequenced in a study of T cells in Graves' hyperthyroidism and ophthalmopathy. RNA transcripts yielded amplified TCR beta CDR3 regions. In the first-round RT-PCR of the TCR CDR3, the HTBI primer set was used. TCRdb redid the calling of the multiplex PCR reads with MiXCR, one entry per CDR3 protein. Counted here are roughly 500,000 distinct CDR3 sequences, approximately 48% occurring once; the ten biggest clones make up about two fifths. Material: peripheral blood or thyroid tissue (not recorded which). The receptors originated from an adult woman with Graves' disease, either hyperthyroidism or ophthalmopathy (not recorded which).

This chain connects TRBV30 to TRBJ2-5, with 7 bases matching TRBD2. V lost 0 bases and J lost 0; bases outside the gene matches: 1. The CDR3 loop spans 14 amino acids. The germline gives CDR1 GTSNPN, CDR2 SVGIG (reference sequence). CDR3: CAWSVGGNQETQYF. The CDR3 region has the DNA TGTGCCTGGAGTGTCGGGGGGAACCAAGAGACCCAGTACTTC.

This clonotype occurred many times. V gene TRBV20-1 combines with J gene TRBJ2-2; possible D gene TRBD2, 6 bases. There are 14 residues in the CDR3. Germline CDR1 DFQATT, CDR2 SNEGSKA (reference sequence). The V and J ends lost 5 bases and 6 bases respectively, with 16 bases between them. The CDR3 DNA reads TGCAGTGCTGGCGGGGTGGGGACCCCCGGGGAGCTGTTTTTT. It yields the protein CSAGGVGTPGELFF.

This clonotype has a count of ten or more. The chain has TRBV9 and TRBJ2-2; 12 positions agree with TRBD1. J lost 2 bases, V lost 4 bases, and 3 bases had no gene match. The germline gives CDR1 SGDLS, CDR2 YYNGEE. This CDR3 comprises 16 residues. The CDR3 here is CASSLGQGANTGELFF. CDR3 nucleotides: TGTGCCAGCAGCCTGGGACAGGGGGCTAACACCGGGGAGCTGTTTTTT. Full variable domain (outside the CDR3, taken from reference TRBV9 and TRBJ2-2): DSGVTQTPKHLITATGQRVTLRCSPRSGDLSVYWYQQSLDQGLQFLIQYYNGEERAKGNILERFSAQQFPDLHSELNLSSLELGDSALYFCASSLGQGANTGELFFGEGSRLTVL.

The chain recombines TRBV7-9 with TRBJ1-2; D remains unclear. V was cut by 1 base and J by 7 bases, with 7 bases left in between. Germline assignment: CDR1 SEHNR and CDR2 FQNEAQ (reference sequence). The CDR3 is 12 amino acids. Here the CDR3 reads CASSLDRAGYTF. CDR3 coding DNA: TGTGCCAGCAGCTTAGACCGGGCTGGCTACACCTTC.

Worth noting for this clonotype: A junction end diverges from the germline sequence, so it may reflect a read error. In DNA, the CDR3 is TGTGCCACCAGTGAAGGGGGCTTC. Its protein is CATSEGGF. The chain couples TRBV24-1 to TRBJ2-5; weak D call: TRBD1 (6 bases). The germline CDR1 and CDR2 sequences are KGHDR and SFDVKD. The CDR3 covers 8 residues.

Points on this clonotype: Mismatch with germline at one junction end may stem from a read error. This sequence joins TRBV7-2 and TRBJ2-1, with D possibly being TRBD2 (5 bases). Germline CDR1 SGHTA, CDR2 FQGNSA. This CDR3 comprises 17 residues. The CDR3 spells CASSRPPGVSSYDEQFF. The CDR3 DNA is TGTGCCAGCAGCCGCCCCCCCGGGGTGAGCTCCTACGATGAGCAGTTCTTC.

V and J are TRBV11-3 and TRBJ2-6; 10 bases line up with TRBD2. The V gene's germline CDR1 is SGHNT and CDR2 YENEEA. V shed 5 bases, J shed 0 bases, and the junction held 4 bases outside the gene matches. The CDR3 runs 17 residues. CDR3 DNA sequence: TGTGCCAGCAGCGAACTAGCGGGGAACTCTGGGGCCAACGTCCTGACTTTC. As protein: CASSELAGNSGANVLTF. The variable domain in full, with the rest retrieved from reference TRBV11-3 and TRBJ2-6, is EAGVVQSPRYKIIEKKQPVAFWCNPISGHNTLYWYLQNLGQGPELLIRYENEEAVDDSQLPKDRFSAERLKGVDSTLKIQPAELGDSAVYLCASSELAGNSGANVLTFGAGSRLTVL.

The sample holds many counts of this clonotype. For the CDR3, the DNA is TGTGCCAGCAGCCCTCAGGGGGTGTACACTGAAGCTTTCTTT. Protein sequence: CASSPQGVYTEAFF. This chain links TRBV11-2 with TRBJ1-1; the match to TRBD1 covers 7 bases. The CDR3 is made up of 14 amino acids. CDR1 is SGHAT and CDR2 is FQNNGV in the germline V gene. Losses at the gene ends were 5 bases for V and 3 bases for J; bases not matched to a gene: 6. The full variable domain, rest sourced from reference TRBV11-2 and TRBJ1-1, is EAGVAQSPRYKIIEKRQSVAFWCNPISGHATLYWYQQILGQGPKLLIQFQNNGVVDDSQLPKDRFSAERLKGVDSTLKIQPAKLEDSAVYLCASSPQGVYTEAFFGQGTRLTVV.

Remarks on this clonotype: At one of its ends the junction is not consistent with the germline gene, which may arise from a read error. V and J are TRBV10-2 and TRBJ1-1; tentatively, D is TRBD1 (5 bases). The germline CDR1 and CDR2 sequences are WSHSY and SAAADI. The CDR3 spans 14 residues. The CDR3 DNA is TGCGCCAGCAGTGAGCAAGTGATGGACACTGGAGCTTTCTTT. It encodes CASSEQVMDTGAFF.

This clonotype occurred many times. The genes are TRBV29-1 and TRBJ2-3; D is possibly TRBD1 or TRBD2 (5 bases each). The V and J ends lost 3 bases and 10 bases respectively, with 5 bases between them. The CDR3 is 9 residues long. Germline V gene data show CDR1 as SQVTM and CDR2 as ANQGSEA. The CDR3 is CSVEGAQYF. CDR3 DNA: TGCAGCGTTGAGGGGGCGCAGTATTTT.

The CDR3 region is CASMRQRAYEQYF. The CDR3 DNA sequence: TGTGCCAGCATGAGGCAGAGAGCCTACGAGCAGTACTTC. The chain has TRBV2 and TRBJ2-7; no clear D. The V end lost 7 bases, the J end lost 2 bases, and 12 bases lay between the germline ends. CDR1 SNHLY and CDR2 FYNNEI come from the germline V gene. The CDR3 spans 13 residues. Together with reference TRBV2 and TRBJ2-7, the CDR3 gives the full variable domain: EPEVTQTPSHQVTQMGQEVILRCVPISNHLYFYWYRQILGQKVEFLVSFYNNEISEKSEIFDDQFSVERPDGSNFTLKIRSTKLEDSAMYFCASMRQRAYEQYFGPGTRLTVT.

This clonotype appeared once. The chain links TRBV20-1 to TRBJ1-5; unclear D gene. V shed 3 bases and J shed 2 bases, with 20 bases lying between them. The V gene's germline CDR1 is DFQATT and CDR2 SNEGSKA (reference sequence). This CDR3 is built from 17 residues. Written as DNA, the CDR3 is TGCAGTGCTAGGGATCCCTCCGGGAATATCCGCAATCAGCCCCAGCATTTT. Translated, it gives CSARDPSGNIRNQPQHF.

This clonotype was recorded once. The chain is built from TRBV20-1 and TRBJ2-7; 7 bases are shared with TRBD2. The CDR3 consists of 14 residues. The V gene's germline CDR1 is DFQATT and CDR2 SNEGSKA (reference sequence). With V trimmed by 5 bases and J by 0 bases, 7 bases remained unmatched. The CDR3 DNA follows: TGCAGTGCTCCCGGACTAGGTACCTCCTACGAGCAGTACTTC. Translation gives CSAPGLGTSYEQYF.

The chain is built from TRBV20-1 and TRBJ2-7; D might be TRBD1 (5 bases). CDR1 and CDR2 from the germline V gene are DFQATT and SNEGSKA (reference sequence). V lost 5 bases and J lost 3, with 11 bases in between. The CDR3 loop spans 12 amino acids. CDR3 sequence: CSASDDSYEQYF. Here the CDR3 DNA reads TGCAGTGCTTCGGATGACAGCTACGAGCAGTACTTC.

The chain recombines TRBV7-9 with TRBJ2-7; 11 bases align to TRBD1. The CDR3 runs to 15 residues. Trimming cost V 5 bases and J 6 bases; bases outside gene matches: 9. Germline CDR1 and CDR2: SEHNR and FQNEAQ (reference sequence). The CDR3 coding sequence is TGTGCCAGCAGCCACCGGGACAGGGGGTTTGGCGAGCAGTACTTC. Amino acid sequence: CASSHRDRGFGEQYF.

The chain couples TRBV29-1 to TRBJ2-6; D ambiguous. The V gene lost 5 bases and the J gene lost 4 bases, with 15 bases spanning the gap. Germline CDR1 and CDR2: SQVTM and ANQGSEA. The CDR3 runs 15 residues. CDR3 coding DNA: TGCAGCGTTACGAATCCCAGGTCCGGGGCCAACGTCCTGACTTTC. This translates into CSVTNPRSGANVLTF.

This clonotype was counted only a few times. J is TRBJ1-2 and V is TRBV20-1; TRBD1 is a possible D gene (5 bases). The CDR3 contains 14 residues. V lost 3 bases, J lost 6 bases, and 17 bases lay in between. CDR1 DFQATT and CDR2 SNEGSKA come from the germline V gene (reference sequence). CDR3 bases: TGCAGTGCTAGGGGGCAGCCCGGGGACGATGGCTACACCTTC. Amino acids: CSARGQPGDDGYTF.

CDR3 in DNA: TGTGCCAGCAGTCTTGGGACAGGGGTCGTCGAGGAGCAGTACTTC. Translated: CASSLGTGVVEEQYF. This chain connects TRBV7-3 to TRBJ2-7, with TRBD1 identical over 10 bases. Germline V CDR1 and CDR2: SGHTA, FQGTGA. Germline trimming cut 6 bases from V and 7 bases from J; bases unmatched to any gene: 12. The CDR3 contains 15 residues.

The V gene is TRBV24-1, the J gene TRBJ2-7, with D possibly TRBD2 on 5 matching bases. The germline CDR1 and CDR2 sequences are KGHDR and SFDVKD. This CDR3 spans 14 amino acids. V gave up 2 bases and J gave up 5 bases, with 12 bases separating them. In nucleotides, the CDR3 is TGTGCCACCAGTGATTCTTGGAGGTCCAACGAGCAGTACTTC. Translation: CATSDSWRSNEQYF.

The rearrangement links TRBV29-1 to TRBJ2-6; 11 bases are a match to TRBD1. Germline CDR1 SQVTM, CDR2 ANQGSEA. The CDR3 consists of 17 residues. Trimming at V came to 3 bases and at J to 0 bases, leaving 4 bases not matched to a gene. In nucleotides, the CDR3 is TGCAGCGTTGACCAGGGACAGGGGGTCTCTGGGGCCAACGTCCTGACTTTC. Amino acids: CSVDQGQGVSGANVLTF. The variable domain in full, with the rest retrieved from reference TRBV29-1 and TRBJ2-6, is SAVISQKPSRDICQRGTSLTIQCQVDSQVTMMFWYRQQPGQSLTLIATANQGSEATYESGFVIDKFPISRPNLTFSTLTVSNMSPEDSSIYLCSVDQGQGVSGANVLTFGAGSRLTVL.

This clonotype occurred many times. The chain is built from TRBV7-2 and TRBJ1-6; 7 nucleotides align to TRBD1. The germline V gene has CDR1 SGHTA and CDR2 FQGNSA. With 4 bases clipped from V and 6 bases from J, the junction kept 3 bases outside the gene matches. The CDR3 sequence is 14 residues long. The CDR3 sequence is CASSSGTANSPLHF. The CDR3 DNA reads TGTGCCAGCAGCTCCGGGACAGCTAATTCACCCCTCCACTTT.

The chain carries TRBV10-1 and TRBJ1-1; D gene uncertain. V gave up 0 bases and J gave up 1 base, with 6 bases separating them. Per germline, CDR1 WNHNN and CDR2 SYGVQD (reference sequence). The CDR3 is 14 amino acids. The chain's CDR3 is CASSESRRNTEAFF. In DNA form, the CDR3 reads TGCGCCAGCAGTGAGTCTAGGCGGAACACTGAAGCTTTCTTT.

The chain couples TRBV20-1 to TRBJ1-5; maybe TRBD1 (5 bases). Trimming took 6 bases from V and 8 from J, leaving 14 bases between them. Germline values: CDR1 DFQATT, CDR2 SNEGSKA (reference sequence). The CDR3 totals 12 residues. The chain's CDR3 is CSAGGGGEPQHF. The CDR3 region has the DNA TGCAGTGCCGGGGGGGGGGGGGAGCCCCAGCATTTT.

J is TRBJ1-2 and V is TRBV10-3; possible D gene TRBD1, 6 bases. From germline, CDR1 is ENHRY and CDR2 SYGVKD. The CDR3 sequence is 13 residues long. The V end lost 0 bases, the J end lost 4 bases, and 6 bases lay between the germline ends. CDR3 sequence reads: CAISESQGYGYTF. The CDR3 DNA follows: TGTGCCATCAGTGAGTCACAGGGCTATGGCTACACCTTC.

The rearrangement joins TRBV20-1 to TRBJ2-6; 8 bases match TRBD1. V lost 4 bases, J lost 1 base, and 6 bases stayed unmatched. The germline V gene has CDR1 DFQATT and CDR2 SNEGSKA (reference sequence). This CDR3 has 16 residues. The CDR3 DNA reads TGCAGTGCTACGACAGGGGCGGTGTCTGGGGCCAACGTCCTGACTTTC. Encoded protein: CSATTGAVSGANVLTF.

This clonotype appeared many times. The gene calls are TRBV15 and TRBJ2-2; D perhaps matches TRBD2 (5 bases). Trimming shortened V by 3 bases and J by 0 bases, and 11 bases separated the two germline ends. The CDR3 contains 16 residues. Germline CDR1 reads LNHNV; CDR2 reads YYDKDF (reference sequence). CDR3 coding DNA: TGTGCCACCAGCAGGGACCTCGGGGCGAACACCGGGGAGCTGTTTTTT. Its protein product is CATSRDLGANTGELFF. Full variable domain (missing parts from reference TRBV15 and TRBJ2-2): DAMVIQNPRYQVTQFGKPVTLSCSQTLNHNVMYWYQQKSSQAPKLLFHYYDKDFNNEADTPDNFQSRRPNTSFCFLDIRSPGLGDTAMYLCATSRDLGANTGELFFGEGSRLTVL.

This clonotype was picked up a small number of times. The chain joins TRBV9 to TRBJ2-7, with TRBD2 identical over 11 bases. In germline, CDR1 is SGDLS, CDR2 YYNGEE. J was trimmed by 3 bases and V by 2 bases; bases with no gene match: 7. The CDR3 runs 16 residues. This CDR3 reads CASSVGTSGEGYEQYF. The DNA of the CDR3 is TGTGCCAGCAGCGTTGGGACTAGCGGTGAAGGCTACGAGCAGTACTTC.

This clonotype has just a few counts. The chain has TRBV10-3 and TRBJ2-5; 7 nucleotides agree with TRBD1. The CDR3 has 13 amino acids. V trimming: 6 bases; J trimming: 9 bases; junction bases outside the gene matches: 10. CDR1 and CDR2 from the germline V gene are ENHRY and SYGVKD. CDR3 sequence: CAIRTGLNQPQYF. CDR3 DNA sequence: TGTGCCATCAGGACAGGGCTCAATCAGCCCCAGTACTTC.

This clonotype has at least ten counts. The chain couples TRBV29-1 to TRBJ1-3, with 7 nucleotides matching TRBD1. The length of the CDR3 is 14 residues. J lost 2 bases, V lost 6 bases, and 7 bases had no gene match. From germline, CDR1 is SQVTM and CDR2 ANQGSEA. The CDR3 DNA sequence: TGCAGCGTGGGGGGACAGCAAACTGGAAACACCATATATTTT. Protein sequence: CSVGGQQTGNTIYF.

This chain joins TRBV20-1 and TRBJ1-2; no clear D gene. The CDR3 has 15 residues. V shed 0 bases and J shed 4 bases, with 15 bases lying between them. Germline V lookup: CDR1 DFQATT, CDR2 SNEGSKA (reference sequence). The CDR3 here is CSAREGYSHFYGYTF. CDR3 nucleotide sequence: TGCAGTGCTAGAGAGGGGTACAGTCATTTCTATGGCTACACCTTC.

The genes are TRBV20-1 and TRBJ1-2; D remains unclear. The CDR3 covers 12 residues. V lost 2 bases and J lost 4, with 8 bases in between. CDR1 DFQATT and CDR2 SNEGSKA come from the germline V gene (reference sequence). The CDR3 loop reads CSARTTAYGYTF. The CDR3 DNA sequence: TGCAGTGCTAGAACCACAGCCTATGGCTACACCTTC.

A remark on this clonotype: Because it lacks the conserved phenylalanine or tryptophan at the end, this CDR3 is likely a read error. The limits of the CDR3 on the DNA are not certain, so only TCRdb's listed CDR3 is given. V and J are TRBV7-9 and TRBJ2-5; TRBD2 is the table's D call and was not checked against the DNA. CDR1 is SEHNR and CDR2 is FQNEAQ in the germline V gene (reference sequence). The length of the CDR3 is 10 amino acids, counting both ends. The CDR3 protein is CASSPGTLNT.